This TCR beta chain was sequenced in a study of T cell repertoires in aging, cancer and after chemotherapy. The template was genomic DNA from peripheral blood, not RNA. Germline V gene data show CDR1 as ENHRY and CDR2 as SYGVKD. Deletions cut 3 bases from V and 0 bases from J, with 6 bases between. The CDR3 length is 14 residues. Rearranged V-D-J TRB sequences were amplified with a mixed TRB-A/B primer pool. TCRdb re-analysed the multiplex PCR reads in MiXCR, keeping a single row per CDR3 protein. The sample has 7,300 or so distinct CDR3 sequences, around two fifths seen once; the top ten hold under 15%. This clonotype was counted between two and nine times.

Sequencing was carried out using blood. The receptor's source is a human donor in good health. V usage is TRBV10-3 and J usage is TRBJ1-3; D is uncertain. The CDR3 DNA follows: TGTGCCATCAGTGAAAAGAACTCTGGAAACACCATATATTTT. Translation gives CAISEKNSGNTIYF.